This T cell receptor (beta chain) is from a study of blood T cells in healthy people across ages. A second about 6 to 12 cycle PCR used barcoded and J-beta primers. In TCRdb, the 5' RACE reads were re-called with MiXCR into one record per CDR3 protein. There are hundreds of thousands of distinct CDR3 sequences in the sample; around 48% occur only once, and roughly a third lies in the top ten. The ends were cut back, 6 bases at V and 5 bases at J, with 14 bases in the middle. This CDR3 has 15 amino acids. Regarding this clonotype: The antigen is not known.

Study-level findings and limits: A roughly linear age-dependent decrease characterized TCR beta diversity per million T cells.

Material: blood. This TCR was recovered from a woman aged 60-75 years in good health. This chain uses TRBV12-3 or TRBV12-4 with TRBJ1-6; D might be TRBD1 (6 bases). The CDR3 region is CASRPYRVHNSPLHF. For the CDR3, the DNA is TGTGCCAGCAGACCATACAGGGTGCATAATTCACCCCTCCACTTT.